These 5 T cell receptor beta chains originate from one sample sequenced in a study of shared clonotypes between healthy human individuals. Libraries were prepared by immunoSEQ multiplex PCR; TCRdb keeps only in-frame clonotypes and omits some of them. The repertoire includes 450,000 to 500,000 clones, 70% to 85% of them detected once, and approximately 12% sits in the top ten. Sequencing used PBMCs. These receptors all come from a middle-aged woman in good health. Some clones in this sample may be carry-over from other donors' samples.

This chain uses TRBV9 with TRBJ1-5, with 9 positions matching TRBD1. The junction had 7 bases not matched to a gene; V was cut back by 4 bases and J by 8 bases. The CDR3 sequence is 14 residues long. Germline V lookup: CDR1 SGDLS, CDR2 YYNGEE. CDR3 in amino acids: CASSPRGQGEPQHF. CDR3 nucleotide sequence: TGTGCCAGCAGCCCAAGGGGACAGGGTGAGCCCCAGCATTTT.

V is TRBV6-1 and J is TRBJ2-3, with 8 bases fitting TRBD1. Germline V lookup: CDR1 MNHNS, CDR2 SASEGT. The V and J ends lost 5 bases and 6 bases, in that order; junction bases with no gene match: 1. The CDR3 spans 12 residues. This CDR3 is CASSHRGDTQYF. The CDR3 DNA sequence: TGTGCCAGCAGTCACAGGGGGGATACGCAGTATTTT.

The chain couples TRBV7-8 to TRBJ2-5, with TRBD2 identical over 11 bases. V was clipped by 5 bases and J by 5 bases; unmatched bases: 7. CDR1 SGHVS and CDR2 FQNEAQ come from the germline V gene. This CDR3 has 15 residues. Here the CDR3 reads CASSGWTSGRETQYF. The DNA of the CDR3 is TGTGCCAGCAGCGGGTGGACTAGCGGGCGGGAGACCCAGTACTTC.

In its sample, this clone was seen once. The V and J genes are TRBV27 and TRBJ1-1; TRBD1 is a possible D gene (5 bases). This CDR3 is 14 amino acids long. Deletions cut 6 bases from V and 9 bases from J, with 20 bases between. Germline lookup yields CDR1 MNHEY and CDR2 SMNVEV (reference sequence). Here the CDR3 reads CASRSGTISSQAFF. CDR3 nucleotide sequence: TGTGCCAGCAGGTCCGGGACCATCTCTTCGCAAGCTTTCTTT.

V usage is TRBV6-5 and J usage is TRBJ1-1; D not certain. Trimming pared 10 bases from V and 3 bases from J, leaving 9 bases between. CDR1 is MNHEY, CDR2 SVGAGI, per germline. The CDR3 extends over 11 amino acids. CDR3 bases: TGTGCCACCACCCGGGACACTGAAGCTTTCTTT. Its protein is CATTRDTEAFF.